The 6 T cell receptor beta chains in this list originate from one sample, sequenced in a study of cytomegalovirus exposure and HLA in healthy donors. Use of 60 Vbeta and 13 Jbeta primers characterized the PCR. TCRdb keeps only in-frame clones here, not all; method: immunoSEQ multiplex PCR. Found here are 120,000 to 150,000 clones, 80% to 90% of them singletons; the top ten hold approximately 4.2%. The specimen sequenced was PBMCs. Source of these receptors: a woman in her forties in good health and CMV-seropositive.

This clone was counted a few times. The chain joins TRBV6-5 to TRBJ1-1; 8 bases match TRBD1. The CDR3 covers 14 residues. Looked up from germline, CDR1 is MNHEY and CDR2 is SVGAGI. Trimming removed 5 bases from V and 2 bases from J; junction bases left unmatched: 4. CDR3 residues: CASSPQGANTEAFF. The CDR3 nucleotides read TGTGCCAGCAGTCCCCAGGGGGCAAACACTGAAGCTTTCTTT.

The rearrangement links TRBV18 to TRBJ2-2; 7 bases are shared with TRBD2. The ends lost 2 bases at V and 1 base at J; junction bases unmatched: 4. Per germline, CDR1 KGHSH and CDR2 LQKENI. This CDR3 region has 16 residues. The CDR3 spells CASSPFSGENTGELFF. The CDR3 DNA reads as TGTGCCAGCTCACCATTCAGCGGGGAGAACACCGGGGAGCTGTTTTTT. Complete variable domain (other parts from reference TRBV18 and TRBJ2-2): NAGVMQNPRHLVRRRGQEARLRCSPMKGHSHVYWYRQLPEEGLKFMVYLQKENIIDESGMPKERFSAEFPKEGPSILRIQQVVRGDSAAYFCASSPFSGENTGELFFGEGSRLTVL.

This clone occurred a few times. V and J are TRBV6-5 and TRBJ1-1; 7 bases fit TRBD1. The germline V gene encodes CDR1 MNHEY and CDR2 SVGAGI. J gave up 5 bases and V 6 bases, and 6 bases lay outside the gene matches. This CDR3 contains 13 residues. CDR3 region: CASSLQGKTEAFF. DNA for the CDR3: TGTGCCAGCAGCTTACAGGGGAAGACTGAAGCTTTCTTT.

The V gene is TRBV2, the J gene TRBJ2-3, with D unclear. The CDR3 loop spans 14 amino acids. Germline CDR1 is SNHLY and CDR2 is FYNNEI. Trimming shortened V by 5 bases and J by 3 bases, and 12 bases separated the two germline ends. The CDR3 DNA sequence: TGTGCCAGCAGTCTACGGGTCTCTACAGATACGCAGTATTTT. Its protein is CASSLRVSTDTQYF.

The rearrangement uses TRBV2 and TRBJ2-5; TRBD1 aligns across 7 bases. The CDR3 has 15 residues. Germline V CDR1 and CDR2: SNHLY, FYNNEI. The ends lost 7 bases at V and 5 bases at J; junction bases unmatched: 13. CDR3 nucleotides: TGTGCCAGCACGTTCATGACAGGGTCGAGCGAGACCCAGTACTTC. Amino acids: CASTFMTGSSETQYF.

This clone appeared once. This sequence joins TRBV9 and TRBJ2-2; 10 bases agree with TRBD1. J was trimmed by 7 bases and V by 4 bases; bases with no gene match: 10. Germline V gene lookup returns CDR1 SGDLS and CDR2 YYNGEE. The CDR3 consists of 16 residues. The CDR3 region is CASSSSTGGPVGELFF. The CDR3 DNA is TGTGCCAGCAGCTCCTCGACAGGGGGCCCGGTCGGGGAGCTGTTTTTT.